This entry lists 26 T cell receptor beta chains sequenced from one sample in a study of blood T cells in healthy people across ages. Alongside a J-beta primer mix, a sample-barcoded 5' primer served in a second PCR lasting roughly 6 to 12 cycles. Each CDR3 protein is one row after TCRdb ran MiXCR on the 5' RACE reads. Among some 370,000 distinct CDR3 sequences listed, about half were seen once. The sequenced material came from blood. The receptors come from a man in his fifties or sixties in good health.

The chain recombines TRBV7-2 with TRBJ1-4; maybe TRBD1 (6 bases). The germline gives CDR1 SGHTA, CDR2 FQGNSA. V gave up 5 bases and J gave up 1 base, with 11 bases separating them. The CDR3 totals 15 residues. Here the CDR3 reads CASSPQGRTNEKLFF. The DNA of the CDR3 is TGTGCCAGCAGCCCACAGGGCCGAACTAATGAAAAACTGTTTTTT.

In nucleotides, the CDR3 is TGTGCCAGCAGCTTAATGGCACTAAACTCCTACAATGAGCAGTTCTTC. Translating gives CASSLMALNSYNEQFF. The J gene is TRBJ2-1, the V gene TRBV11-2; the D is unclear. The CDR3 runs to 16 residues. CDR1 and CDR2 from the germline V gene are SGHAT and FQNNGV. Trimming cost V 2 bases and J 0 bases, with 11 bases left between them.

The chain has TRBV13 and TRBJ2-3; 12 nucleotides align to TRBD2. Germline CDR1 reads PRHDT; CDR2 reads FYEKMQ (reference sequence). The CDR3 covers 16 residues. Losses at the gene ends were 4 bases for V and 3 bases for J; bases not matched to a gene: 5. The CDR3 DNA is TGTGCCAGCAGCTGGACTAGCGGGAAAGGGACAGATACGCAGTATTTT. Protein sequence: CASSWTSGKGTDTQYF.

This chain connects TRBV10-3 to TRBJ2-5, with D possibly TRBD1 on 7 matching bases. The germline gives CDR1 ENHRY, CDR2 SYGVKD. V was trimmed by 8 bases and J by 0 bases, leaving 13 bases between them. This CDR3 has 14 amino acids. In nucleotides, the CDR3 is TGTGCCATCGGAGGGGGCCCAAACCAAGAGACCCAGTACTTC. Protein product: CAIGGGPNQETQYF.

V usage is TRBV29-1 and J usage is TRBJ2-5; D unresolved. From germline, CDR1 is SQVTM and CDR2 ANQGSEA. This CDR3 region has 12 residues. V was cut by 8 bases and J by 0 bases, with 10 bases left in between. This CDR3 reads CSLRRDQETQYF. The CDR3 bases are TGCAGCTTAAGACGGGACCAAGAGACCCAGTACTTC.

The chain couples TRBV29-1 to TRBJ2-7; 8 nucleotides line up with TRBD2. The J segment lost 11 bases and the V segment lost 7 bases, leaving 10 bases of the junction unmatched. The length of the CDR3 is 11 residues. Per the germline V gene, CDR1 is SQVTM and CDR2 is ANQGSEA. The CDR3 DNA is TGCAGCGGAGGACTAGCCCAAAGGGAGTACTTC. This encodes CSGGLAQREYF.

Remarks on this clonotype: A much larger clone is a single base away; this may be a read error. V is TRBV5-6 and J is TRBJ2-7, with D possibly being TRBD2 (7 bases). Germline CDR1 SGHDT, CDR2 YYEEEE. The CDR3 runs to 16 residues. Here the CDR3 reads CARSFGRGASSYEQYF. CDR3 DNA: TGTGCCCGCAGCTTCGGACGGGGGGCTAGCTCCTACGAGCAGTACTTC. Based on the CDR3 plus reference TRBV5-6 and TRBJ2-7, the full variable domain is DAGVTQSPTHLIKTRGQQVTLRCSPKSGHDTVSWYQQALGQGPQFIFQYYEEEERQRGNFPDRFSGHQFPNYSSELNVNALLLGDSALYLCARSFGRGASSYEQYFGPGTRLTVT.

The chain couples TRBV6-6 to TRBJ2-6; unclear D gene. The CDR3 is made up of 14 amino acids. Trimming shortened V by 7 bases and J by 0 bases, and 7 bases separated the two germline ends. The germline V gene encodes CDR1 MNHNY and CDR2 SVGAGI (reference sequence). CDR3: CASTPNSGANVLTF. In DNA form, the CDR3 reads TGTGCCAGCACCCCTAACTCTGGGGCCAACGTCCTGACTTTC.

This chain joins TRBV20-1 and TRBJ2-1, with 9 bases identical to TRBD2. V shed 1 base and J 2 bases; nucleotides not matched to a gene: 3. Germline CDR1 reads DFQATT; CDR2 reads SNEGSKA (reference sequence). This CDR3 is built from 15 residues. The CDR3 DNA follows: TGCAGTGCTAGAGGACTAGCGGTCACCTACAATGAGCAGTTCTTC. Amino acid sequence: CSARGLAVTYNEQFF.

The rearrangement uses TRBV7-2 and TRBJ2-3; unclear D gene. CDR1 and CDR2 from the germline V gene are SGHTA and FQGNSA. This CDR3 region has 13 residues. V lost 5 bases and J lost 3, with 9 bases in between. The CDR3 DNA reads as TGTGCCAGCAGCCAACTCAGGACAGATACGCAGTATTTT. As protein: CASSQLRTDTQYF.

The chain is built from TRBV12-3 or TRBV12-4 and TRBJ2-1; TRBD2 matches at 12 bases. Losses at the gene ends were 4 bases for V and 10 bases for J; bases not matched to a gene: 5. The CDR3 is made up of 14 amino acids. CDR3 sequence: CASSSTSGGLEQFF. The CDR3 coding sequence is TGTGCCAGCAGTTCGACTAGCGGGGGTCTCGAGCAGTTCTTC.

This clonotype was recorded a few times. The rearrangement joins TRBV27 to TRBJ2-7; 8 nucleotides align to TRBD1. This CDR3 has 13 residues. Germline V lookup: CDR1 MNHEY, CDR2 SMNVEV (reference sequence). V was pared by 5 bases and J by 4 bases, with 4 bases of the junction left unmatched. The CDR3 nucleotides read TGTGCCAGCAGTCGGACAGGGAGGTACGAGCAGTACTTC. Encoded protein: CASSRTGRYEQYF.

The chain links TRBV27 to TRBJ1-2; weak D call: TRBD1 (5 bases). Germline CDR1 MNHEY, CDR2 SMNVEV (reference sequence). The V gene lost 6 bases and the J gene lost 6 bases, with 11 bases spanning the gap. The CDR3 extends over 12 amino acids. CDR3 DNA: TGTGCCAGCAGGGGGGGATTGAATGGCTACACCTTC. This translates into CASRGGLNGYTF.

The CDR3 loop reads CASSPGTSEVGWNIQYF. The CDR3 nucleotides are TGTGCCAGCAGCCCCGGGACTAGCGAGGTGGGGTGGAACATTCAGTACTTC. The rearrangement links TRBV7-9 to TRBJ2-7, with TRBD2 matching 10 bases. The better agreement between TRBJ2-4 and the DNA end casts doubt on the J call. The CDR3 spans 17 residues. Per germline, CDR1 SEHNR and CDR2 FQNEAQ (reference sequence).

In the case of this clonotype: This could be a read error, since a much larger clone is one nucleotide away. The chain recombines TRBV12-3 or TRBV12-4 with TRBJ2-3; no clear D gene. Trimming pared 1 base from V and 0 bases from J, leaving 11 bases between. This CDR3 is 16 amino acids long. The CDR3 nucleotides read TGTGCCAGCAGTTTAGAAGCGAGTCTTAGCACAGATACGCAGTATTTT. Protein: CASSLEASLSTDTQYF.

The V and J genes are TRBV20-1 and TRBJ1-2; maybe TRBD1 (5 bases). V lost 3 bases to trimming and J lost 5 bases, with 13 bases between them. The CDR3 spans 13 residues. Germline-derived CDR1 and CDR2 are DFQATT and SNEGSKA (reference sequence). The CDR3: CSARTREGYGYTF. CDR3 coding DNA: TGCAGTGCTAGGACCCGAGAGGGGTATGGCTACACCTTC.

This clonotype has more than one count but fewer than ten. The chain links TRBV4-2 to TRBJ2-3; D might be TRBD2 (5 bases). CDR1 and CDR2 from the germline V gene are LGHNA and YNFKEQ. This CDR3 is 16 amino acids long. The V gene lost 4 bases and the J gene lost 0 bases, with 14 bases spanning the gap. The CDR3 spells CASSPLLGPSTDTQYF. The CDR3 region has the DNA TGTGCCAGCAGCCCCCTACTAGGCCCTAGCACAGATACGCAGTATTTT.

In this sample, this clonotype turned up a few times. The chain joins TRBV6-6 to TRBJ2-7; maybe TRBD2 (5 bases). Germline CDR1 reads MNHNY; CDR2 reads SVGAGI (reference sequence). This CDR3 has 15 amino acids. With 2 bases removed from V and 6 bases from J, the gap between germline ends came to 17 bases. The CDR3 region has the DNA TGTGCCAGCAGTTACAGCGGACCCCAGGCCATCGAGCAGTACTTC. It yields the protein CASSYSGPQAIEQYF.

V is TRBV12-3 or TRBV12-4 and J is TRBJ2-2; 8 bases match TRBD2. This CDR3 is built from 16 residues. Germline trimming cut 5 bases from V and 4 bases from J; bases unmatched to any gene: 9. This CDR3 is CASSLGAGAPTGELFF. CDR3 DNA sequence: TGTGCCAGCAGTCTAGGAGCGGGGGCCCCCACCGGGGAGCTGTTTTTT.

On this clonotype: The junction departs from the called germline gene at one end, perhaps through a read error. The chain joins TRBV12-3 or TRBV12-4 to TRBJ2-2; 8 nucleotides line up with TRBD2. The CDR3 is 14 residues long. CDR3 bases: TGTGCCAGCAGTGTAGCGGGGTGGACCGGGGAGCTGTTTTTT. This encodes CASSVAGWTGELFF.

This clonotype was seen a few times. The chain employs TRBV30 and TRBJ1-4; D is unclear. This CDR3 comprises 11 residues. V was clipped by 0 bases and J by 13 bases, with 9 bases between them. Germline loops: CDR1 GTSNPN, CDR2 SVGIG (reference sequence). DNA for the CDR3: TGTGCCTGGAGTGTACCCCCTAGACTGTTTTTT. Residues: CAWSVPPRLFF.

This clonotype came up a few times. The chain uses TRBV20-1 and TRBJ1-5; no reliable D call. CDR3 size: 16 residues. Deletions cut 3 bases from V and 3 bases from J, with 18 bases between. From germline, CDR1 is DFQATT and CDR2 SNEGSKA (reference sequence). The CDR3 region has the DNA TGCAGTGCTAGCCCGATGTCCCACCTGCCCAATCAGCCCCAGCATTTT. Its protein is CSASPMSHLPNQPQHF.

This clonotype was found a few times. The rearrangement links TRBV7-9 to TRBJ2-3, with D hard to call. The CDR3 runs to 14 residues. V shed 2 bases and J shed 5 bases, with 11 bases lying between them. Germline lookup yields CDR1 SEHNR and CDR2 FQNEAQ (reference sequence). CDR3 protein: CASSLNKRGDTQYF. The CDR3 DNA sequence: TGTGCCAGCAGCTTAAACAAAAGAGGAGATACGCAGTATTTT.

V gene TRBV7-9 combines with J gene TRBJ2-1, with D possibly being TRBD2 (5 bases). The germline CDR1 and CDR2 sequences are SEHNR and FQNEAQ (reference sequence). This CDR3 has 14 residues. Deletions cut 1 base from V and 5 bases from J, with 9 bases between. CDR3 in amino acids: CASSLGTLDNEQFF. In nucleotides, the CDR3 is TGTGCCAGCAGCTTAGGGACTTTGGACAATGAGCAGTTCTTC.

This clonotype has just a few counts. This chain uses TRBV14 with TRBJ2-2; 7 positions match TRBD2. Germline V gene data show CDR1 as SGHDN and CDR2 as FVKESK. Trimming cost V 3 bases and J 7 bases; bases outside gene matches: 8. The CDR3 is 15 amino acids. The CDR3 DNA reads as TGTGCCAGCAGCCAGGCGGCGGGAGCTGGCGGGGAGCTGTTTTTT. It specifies CASSQAAGAGGELFF.

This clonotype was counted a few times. The CDR3 DNA follows: TGTGCCAGCAGCGCCTCGGGACAGGGGGCGCTGGGAGATACGCAGTATTTT. Translation: CASSASGQGALGDTQYF. The chain uses TRBV5-4 and TRBJ2-3; 12 nucleotides align to TRBD1. The CDR3 is 17 residues long. CDR1 is SGHNT and CDR2 is YYREEE in the germline V gene (reference sequence). Germline trimming cut 4 bases from V and 5 bases from J; bases unmatched to any gene: 11. Based on the CDR3 plus reference TRBV5-4 and TRBJ2-3, the full variable domain is ETGVTQSPTHLIKTRGQQVTLRCSSQSGHNTVSWYQQALGQGPQFIFQYYREEENGRGNFPPRFSGLQFPNYSSELNVNALELDDSALYLCASSASGQGALGDTQYFGPGTRLTVL.